The 26 T cell receptor beta chains below come from one sample, sequenced in a study of T cell responses to AZD1222 COVID-19 vaccine. The data were produced by immunoSEQ multiplex PCR, yet TCRdb's version contains in-frame clones alone and is incomplete. The table includes 150,000 or so clones, more than 85% detected once. The sample here was peripheral blood, taken on day 0 of AZD1222 vaccination. The receptors were sampled from an adult in good health.

The chain carries TRBV27 and TRBJ1-2; 9 bases are a match to TRBD1. Germline V gene data show CDR1 as MNHEY and CDR2 as SMNVEV (reference sequence). V lost 5 bases and J lost 6; bases outside the gene matches: 10. CDR3 size: 15 residues. CDR3 amino acids: CASSNSLGQGNGYTF. The CDR3 DNA reads TGTGCCAGCAGTAATTCTCTGGGACAGGGAAATGGCTACACCTTC.

This chain's CDR3 is CAISEFSRSTSKYNEQFF. CDR3 DNA sequence: TGTGCCATCAGTGAGTTTAGCCGTTCGACCTCAAAGTACAATGAGCAGTTCTTC. The J gene is TRBJ2-1, the V gene TRBV10-3; no clear D gene. This CDR3 comprises 18 residues. Per the germline V gene, CDR1 is ENHRY and CDR2 is SYGVKD. V dropped 1 base and J dropped 4 bases, with 20 bases sitting between them.

The rearrangement links TRBV5-4 to TRBJ1-2, with D maybe TRBD1 (6 bases). V dropped 0 bases and J dropped 1 base, with 7 bases sitting between them. This CDR3 is built from 14 residues. Looked up from germline, CDR1 is SGHNT and CDR2 is YYREEE (reference sequence). The DNA of the CDR3 is TGTGCCAGCAGCTTGGTGGACAGTAACTATGGCTACACCTTC. Residues: CASSLVDSNYGYTF.

This chain uses TRBV28 with TRBJ2-7; TRBD2 aligns across 10 bases. This CDR3 is 15 amino acids long. Germline loops: CDR1 MDHEN, CDR2 SYDVKM. With V trimmed by 6 bases and J by 3 bases, 8 bases remained unmatched. The CDR3 DNA reads TGTGCCAGCAGGATTCGACTAGCGGGTCTCTACGAGCAGTACTTC. Protein: CASRIRLAGLYEQYF. The full variable domain, completed using reference TRBV28 and TRBJ2-7, is DVKVTQSSRYLVKRTGEKVFLECVQDMDHENMFWYRQDPGLGLRLIYFSYDVKMKEKGDIPEGYSVSREKKERFSLILESASTNQTSMYLCASRIRLAGLYEQYFGPGTRLTVT.

The chain carries TRBV5-4 and TRBJ2-1; unclear D gene. The CDR3 covers 12 residues. Germline V gene sequence: CDR1 SGHNT, CDR2 YYREEE (reference sequence). The V and J ends lost 5 bases and 8 bases respectively, with 11 bases between them. The CDR3 DNA is TGTGCCAGCAGTCGGGTGGGCGATGAGCAGTTCTTC. Protein product: CASSRVGDEQFF.

The DNA for the CDR3 is TGTGCCAGCGGAACAACCGGGACTAATGAAAAACTGTTTTTT. Amino acids: CASGTTGTNEKLFF. The V call is TRBV28, the J call TRBJ1-4; D not certain. V was trimmed by 8 bases and J by 2 bases, leaving 12 bases between them. This CDR3 has 14 amino acids. Germline loops: CDR1 MDHEN, CDR2 SYDVKM.

The J gene is TRBJ2-1, the V gene TRBV12-3 or TRBV12-4, with D uncertain. The germline V and J ends were trimmed by 5 bases and 7 bases, with 6 bases remaining between them. The CDR3 extends over 11 amino acids. The CDR3 DNA follows: TGTGCCAGCAGTAAGAGGAATGAGCAGTTCTTC. Translated: CASSKRNEQFF.

This clone was detected a few times. The V and J genes are TRBV30 and TRBJ1-5; 12 bases line up with TRBD1. J was trimmed by 5 bases and V by 0 bases; bases with no gene match: 11. The CDR3 is made up of 18 amino acids. Germline-derived CDR1 and CDR2 are GTSNPN and SVGIG (reference sequence). CDR3 loop: CAWSVPPGQGAGYQPQHF. CDR3 coding DNA: TGTGCCTGGAGTGTACCCCCGGGACAGGGGGCGGGATATCAGCCCCAGCATTTT.

The V call is TRBV30, the J call TRBJ1-6; TRBD1 is a possible D gene (6 bases). V gave up 2 bases and J gave up 7 bases, with 12 bases separating them. There are 14 residues in the CDR3. Germline lookup yields CDR1 GTSNPN and CDR2 SVGIG (reference sequence). The CDR3 loop reads CAWSPTGRNSPLHF. CDR3 DNA: TGTGCCTGGAGTCCTACAGGGCGGAATTCACCCCTCCACTTT.

This clone was seen a few times. The chain has TRBV29-1 and TRBJ1-1; D uncertain. CDR3 length equals 13 residues. The V gene's germline CDR1 is SQVTM and CDR2 ANQGSEA. Trimming took off 7 bases at V and 1 base at J, with 13 bases between the two ends. CDR3 coding DNA: TGCAGCGCCTCAATCGGCCCGAACACTGAAGCTTTCTTT. This sequence encodes CSASIGPNTEAFF.

This clone was seen just once. The CDR3 sequence is CAAGGDDRSQETQYF. For the CDR3, the DNA is TGTGCCGCCGGAGGAGATGACAGAAGCCAAGAGACCCAGTACTTC. V is TRBV24-1 and J is TRBJ2-5; D possibly uses TRBD1 or TRBD2 (5 bases each). V lost 12 bases and J 1 base, leaving 20 bases between the germline ends. CDR1 is KGHDR, CDR2 SFDVKD, per germline. The CDR3 sequence is 15 residues long.

This chain joins TRBV24-1 and TRBJ1-4; weak D call: TRBD1 (5 bases). V lost 0 bases, J lost 6 bases, and 19 bases lay in between. The CDR3 consists of 18 residues. Germline V gene lookup returns CDR1 KGHDR and CDR2 SFDVKD. CDR3 region: CATSDLQGPRGLDEKLFF. CDR3 sequence (DNA): TGTGCCACCAGTGATTTGCAAGGTCCCCGGGGACTAGATGAAAAACTGTTTTTT.

The genes are TRBV29-1 and TRBJ2-5; tentatively, D is TRBD1 (5 bases). Trimming stripped 1 base from V and 5 bases from J, with 17 bases between. CDR3 size: 15 residues. Germline loops: CDR1 SQVTM, CDR2 ANQGSEA. The DNA of the CDR3 is TGCAGCGTTGAAGCAATTTCAGGGATCGGGGAGACCCAGTACTTC. This encodes CSVEAISGIGETQYF.

V gene TRBV12-3 or TRBV12-4 combines with J gene TRBJ2-5, with a weak D call TRBD2 (5 bases). The CDR3 totals 13 residues. V lost 2 bases and J lost 5, with 9 bases in between. The CDR3 DNA follows: TGTGCCAGCAGTTTATCCCAGCGGGAGACCCAGTACTTC. Amino acid sequence: CASSLSQRETQYF.

The chain couples TRBV30 to TRBJ1-5, with D maybe TRBD1 (5 bases). Germline V gives CDR1 GTSNPN, CDR2 SVGIG (reference sequence). The CDR3 has 14 amino acids. Trimming took off 0 bases at V and 0 bases at J, with 6 bases between the two ends. The CDR3 is CAWSVQGSNQPQHF. The CDR3 DNA reads TGTGCCTGGAGTGTGCAGGGTAGCAATCAGCCCCAGCATTTT.

The chain combines TRBV27 with TRBJ1-1; D is ambiguous. The CDR3 is 14 amino acids. Trimming removed 0 bases from V and 1 base from J, with 6 bases in between. Germline assignment: CDR1 MNHEY and CDR2 SMNVEV (reference sequence). The CDR3 DNA reads as TGTGCCAGCAGTTTATCCGACGGGAACACTGAAGCTTTCTTT. Translation: CASSLSDGNTEAFF.

This chain links TRBV9 with TRBJ2-1, with 7 bases aligning to TRBD1. The CDR3 runs 15 residues. Germline V lookup: CDR1 SGDLS, CDR2 YYNGEE. With V trimmed by 3 bases and J by 6 bases, 9 bases remained unmatched. CDR3 in DNA: TGTGCCAGCAGCGCGACAGGGCATATATCCAATGAGCAGTTCTTC. Residues: CASSATGHISNEQFF.

This clone has just one count. This chain connects TRBV28 to TRBJ2-5; 7 bases match TRBD1. Per germline, CDR1 MDHEN and CDR2 SYDVKM. CDR3 length equals 14 residues. V shed 5 bases, J shed 4 bases, and the junction held 7 bases outside the gene matches. Here the CDR3 reads CASSINRGLETQYF. The DNA of the CDR3 is TGTGCCAGCAGTATAAACAGGGGATTAGAGACCCAGTACTTC.

CDR3 in DNA: TGCAGCGTTGTTGAGGGGACCTCTCTCGAGCAGTACTTC. This gives the protein CSVVEGTSLEQYF. The V gene is TRBV29-1, the J gene TRBJ2-7; D is possibly TRBD1 or TRBD2 (5 bases each). The CDR3 is 13 residues long. The V end lost 4 bases, the J end lost 6 bases, and 16 bases lay between the germline ends. The germline CDR1 and CDR2 sequences are SQVTM and ANQGSEA.

The chain recombines TRBV15 with TRBJ2-5, with no clear D. V was cut by 0 bases and J by 5 bases, with 10 bases left in between. This CDR3 contains 14 residues. Per the germline V gene, CDR1 is LNHNV and CDR2 is YYDKDF (reference sequence). CDR3 sequence: CATSRDRNGETQYF. In DNA, the CDR3 is TGTGCCACCAGCAGAGATAGAAACGGGGAGACCCAGTACTTC.

The genes are TRBV12-3 or TRBV12-4 and TRBJ1-1; 7 nucleotides agree with TRBD1. V was clipped by 3 bases and J by 3 bases; unmatched bases: 1. This CDR3 spans 13 amino acids. CDR3 bases: TGTGCCAGCAGTTTGACAGGGTACACTGAAGCTTTCTTT. Translating gives CASSLTGYTEAFF.

The gene calls are TRBV7-9 and TRBJ1-2; no reliable D call. This CDR3 is 12 amino acids long. In germline, CDR1 is SEHNR, CDR2 FQNEAQ (reference sequence). Trimming pared 4 bases from V and 4 bases from J, leaving 7 bases between. CDR3 region: CASSSGVYGYTF. For the CDR3, the DNA is TGTGCCAGCAGCTCCGGAGTCTATGGCTACACCTTC. Full variable domain (missing parts from reference TRBV7-9 and TRBJ1-2): DTGVSQNPRHKITKRGQNVTFRCDPISEHNRLYWYRQTLGQGPEFLTYFQNEAQLEKSRLLSDRFSAERPKGSFSTLEIQRTEQGDSAMYLCASSSGVYGYTFGSGTRLTVV.

This sequence joins TRBV24-1 and TRBJ1-2; no clear D. Trimming took 4 bases from V and 5 from J, leaving 7 bases between them. CDR3 length equals 12 residues. CDR1 is KGHDR, CDR2 SFDVKD, per germline. CDR3 residues: CATSERGYGYTF. For the CDR3, the DNA is TGTGCCACCAGTGAGCGGGGATATGGCTACACCTTC.

CDR3 amino acids: CASSLDPRPYGYTF. CDR3 DNA sequence: TGTGCCAGCAGCTTGGACCCTAGGCCCTATGGCTACACCTTC. The rearrangement joins TRBV5-5 to TRBJ1-2, with unresolved D. The ends were cut back, 0 bases at V and 4 bases at J, with 10 bases in the middle. This CDR3 is 14 amino acids long. Germline V lookup: CDR1 SGHKS, CDR2 YYEKEE (reference sequence).

The genes are TRBV6-1 and TRBJ1-1; D might be TRBD1 (5 bases). Germline V gives CDR1 MNHNS, CDR2 SASEGT. Between the trimmed V and J ends, which lost 2 bases and 4 bases, there was a span of 14 bases. The CDR3 extends over 15 amino acids. CDR3 residues: CASSEFFRVGTEAFF. The CDR3 coding sequence is TGTGCCAGCAGTGAATTTTTCAGGGTGGGCACTGAAGCTTTCTTT.

The chain is built from TRBV12-5 and TRBJ2-1; D gene uncertain. Trimming left V 1 base short and J 9 bases short, with 4 bases between. Germline values: CDR1 LGHNT, CDR2 FRNRAP. There are 11 residues in the CDR3. This chain's CDR3 is CASGLGVEQFF. The CDR3 DNA follows: TGTGCTAGTGGTTTGGGGGTTGAGCAGTTCTTC.